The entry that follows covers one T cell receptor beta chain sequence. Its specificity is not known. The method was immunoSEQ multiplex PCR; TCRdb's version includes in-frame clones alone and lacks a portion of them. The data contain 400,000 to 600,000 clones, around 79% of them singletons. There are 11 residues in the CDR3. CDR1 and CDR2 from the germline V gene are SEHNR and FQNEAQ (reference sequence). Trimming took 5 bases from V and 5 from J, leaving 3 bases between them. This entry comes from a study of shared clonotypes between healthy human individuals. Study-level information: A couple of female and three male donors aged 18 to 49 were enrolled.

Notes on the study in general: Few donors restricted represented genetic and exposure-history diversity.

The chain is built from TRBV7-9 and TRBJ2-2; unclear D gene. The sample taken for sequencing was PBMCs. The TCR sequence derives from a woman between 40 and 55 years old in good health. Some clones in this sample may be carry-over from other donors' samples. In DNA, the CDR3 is TGTGCCAGCAGCGGAACCGGGGAGCTGTTTTTT. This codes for CASSGTGELFF. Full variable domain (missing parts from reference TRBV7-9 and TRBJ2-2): DTGVSQNPRHKITKRGQNVTFRCDPISEHNRLYWYRQTLGQGPEFLTYFQNEAQLEKSRLLSDRFSAERPKGSFSTLEIQRTEQGDSAMYLCASSGTGELFFGEGSRLTVL.